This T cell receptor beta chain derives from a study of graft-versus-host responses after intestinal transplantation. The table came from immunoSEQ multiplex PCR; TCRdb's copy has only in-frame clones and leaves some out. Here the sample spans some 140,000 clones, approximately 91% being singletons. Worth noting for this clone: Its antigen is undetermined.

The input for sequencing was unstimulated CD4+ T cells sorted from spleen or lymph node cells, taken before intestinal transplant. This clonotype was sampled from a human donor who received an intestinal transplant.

DNA of the CDR3: TGTGCCAGCAGCCTCCGCAGGGGGAACACCGGGGAGCTGTTTTTT. Protein product: CASSLRRGNTGELFF. V usage is TRBV4-2 and J usage is TRBJ2-2; the D gene is possibly TRBD1 (6 bases). CDR1 and CDR2 (germline): LGHNA, YNFKEQ. The CDR3 is 15 amino acids. V was clipped by 4 bases and J by 1 base, with 10 bases between them.